What follows are 11 T cell receptor beta chains derived from one specimen sequenced in a study of response to subunit inactivated influenza vaccine. TCRdb analysed the RT-PCR reads with MiXCR anew, one entry per CDR3 protein. The sample has 590,000 or so distinct CDR3 sequences; 12% to 15% are singletons. Sequencing was performed on PBMCs from blood, taken 14 to 15 days before vaccination. The receptors originated from a man aged 50 to 60 who received an inactivated influenza vaccine.

The table lists this clonotype with many counts. J is TRBJ1-6 and V is TRBV28; the D is unclear. The CDR3 is 12 residues long. V lost 3 bases to trimming and J lost 7 bases, with 4 bases between them. The germline CDR1 and CDR2 sequences are MDHEN and SYDVKM. The CDR3: CASSFVNSPLHF. The DNA for the CDR3 is TGTGCCAGCAGTTTTGTGAATTCACCCCTCCACTTT.

This clonotype has just a few counts. This chain uses TRBV28 with TRBJ2-5; tentatively, D is TRBD2 (6 bases). The V gene lost 2 bases and the J gene lost 3 bases, with 16 bases spanning the gap. From germline, CDR1 is MDHEN and CDR2 SYDVKM. The CDR3 sequence is 16 residues long. CDR3 DNA: TGTGCCAGCAGTTTAGGGCCGGGACTTAAGAAAGAGACCCAGTACTTC. It specifies CASSLGPGLKKETQYF.

This clonotype was counted between two and nine times. The chain employs TRBV5-1 and TRBJ1-1; no reliable D call. The CDR3 is made up of 14 amino acids. CDR1 is SGHRS and CDR2 is YFSETQ in the germline V gene. Trimming removed 0 bases from V and 2 bases from J, with 8 bases in between. The CDR3 nucleotides are TGCGCCAGCAGCTTGGACCCGAAAAACACTGAAGCTTTCTTT. As protein: CASSLDPKNTEAFF.

This clonotype was recorded a few times. V is TRBV9 and J is TRBJ2-2, with TRBD1 matching 8 bases. Trimming took 6 bases from V and 7 from J; bases not matched to a gene: 8. The CDR3 loop spans 14 amino acids. In germline, CDR1 is SGDLS, CDR2 YYNGEE. CDR3 in amino acids: CASMPGQVGGELFF. Written as DNA, the CDR3 is TGTGCCAGCATGCCGGGACAGGTCGGCGGGGAGCTGTTTTTT.

This clonotype was counted a few times. The rearrangement links TRBV12-3 or TRBV12-4 to TRBJ1-3; D is ambiguous. The CDR3 sequence is 12 residues long. V was shortened by 7 bases and J by 2 bases, with 6 bases between the two germline ends. CDR3 nucleotide sequence: TGTGCCAGCACCGGAGCTGGAAACACCATATATTTT. This sequence encodes CASTGAGNTIYF.

The sample holds a few counts of this clonotype. This chain uses TRBV28 with TRBJ2-5; 7 nucleotides line up with TRBD2. Germline assignment: CDR1 MDHEN and CDR2 SYDVKM. The V segment lost 3 bases and the J segment 2 bases; nucleotides outside the gene matches: 6. The length of the CDR3 is 15 residues. The CDR3 DNA is TGTGCCAGCAGTTTCAGCGGGATGACTCAAGAGACCCAGTACTTC. This gives the protein CASSFSGMTQETQYF.

The chain joins TRBV5-1 to TRBJ1-1; no clear D gene. Trimming stripped 2 bases from V and 1 base from J, with 12 bases between. Per germline, CDR1 SGHRS and CDR2 YFSETQ. The CDR3 loop spans 15 amino acids. The CDR3 region is CASSLKTITNTEAFF. The CDR3 DNA reads TGCGCCAGCAGCTTAAAGACAATCACGAACACTGAAGCTTTCTTT. Complete variable domain (other parts from reference TRBV5-1 and TRBJ1-1): KAGVTQTPRYLIKTRGQQVTLSCSPISGHRSVSWYQQTPGQGLQFLFEYFSETQRNKGNFPGRFSGRQFSNSRSEMNVSTLELGDSALYLCASSLKTITNTEAFFGQGTRLTVV.

J is TRBJ2-3 and V is TRBV12-3 or TRBV12-4; D possibly corresponds to TRBD2 (6 bases). The germline V and J ends were trimmed by 7 bases and 4 bases, with 18 bases remaining between them. CDR3 length: 15 residues. This CDR3 is CASNRDLVFADTQYF. In DNA form, the CDR3 reads TGTGCCAGCAACCGGGACTTGGTTTTTGCAGATACGCAGTATTTT.

This chain joins TRBV21-1 and TRBJ2-7; TRBD2 was called by the table and not checked on the DNA. TRBV21-1 is a recognized pseudogene. The CDR3 runs 17 residues. This CDR3 is CASSADGGVAGGGEQYF. CDR3 DNA: TGTGCCAGCAGCGCCGACGGTGGGGTAGCGGGAGGCGGAGAGCAGTACTTC.

V usage is TRBV20-1 and J usage is TRBJ2-3; TRBD1 aligns across 7 bases. The CDR3 is made up of 13 amino acids. Trimming took 6 bases from V and 3 from J; bases not matched to a gene: 6. CDR1 and CDR2 from the germline V gene are DFQATT and SNEGSKA (reference sequence). The CDR3 sequence is CSAPRGITDTQYF. The CDR3, as DNA: TGCAGTGCCCCCAGGGGGATTACAGATACGCAGTATTTT.

The CDR3, as DNA: TGTGCCAGCAGCTTAATTGCTTGGTCAGATAAGTGGGGGGAGACCCAGTACTTC. Protein: CASSLIAWSDKWGETQYF. The V gene is TRBV11-1, the J gene TRBJ2-5, with D possibly called TRBD1 or TRBD2 (5 bases each). The CDR3 is 18 residues long. Trimming left V 2 bases short and J 5 bases short, with 24 bases between. CDR1 is SGHAT and CDR2 is FQDESV in the germline V gene (reference sequence).